This T cell receptor (beta chain) was profiled in a study of CXCR3-negative and CXCR3-positive naive CD8 T cells. Looking at the study overall: Per library, roughly 1.4 +/- 0.3 million reads; 130 million to 150 million TRB reads overall.

Turning to this clonotype: Its antigen is not known.

UMI-labeled TRB cDNA libraries were prepared by 5' RACE. TCRdb processed the 5' RACE reads again and assigns one entry to each CDR3 protein, with no DNA. The sample holds approximately 88,000 distinct CDR3 sequences. Points from the study as a whole: After cryopreservation, CXCR3 expression dropped partially; most assays used fresh PBMCs. Naive CXCR3-negative and CXCR3-positive cells had similar TRBV-TRBJ usage; memory differed.

Germline loops: CDR1 SGHRS, CDR2 YFSETQ. The CDR3 sequence is 16 residues long. Sequencing was carried out using naive CXCR3- CD8+ T cells from blood. Subset meaning: CD45RO-CCR7+CD27+CD95- naive CD8+ T cells lacking CXCR3 (TNR3-). The origin of this receptor is a human donor in good health. Some clones in this sample may be carry-over from other donors' samples. The chain joins TRBV5-1 to TRBJ2-2; absent DNA, TCRdb's TRBD1 call cannot be checked. The CDR3 region is CASSLVSGDYTGELFF.